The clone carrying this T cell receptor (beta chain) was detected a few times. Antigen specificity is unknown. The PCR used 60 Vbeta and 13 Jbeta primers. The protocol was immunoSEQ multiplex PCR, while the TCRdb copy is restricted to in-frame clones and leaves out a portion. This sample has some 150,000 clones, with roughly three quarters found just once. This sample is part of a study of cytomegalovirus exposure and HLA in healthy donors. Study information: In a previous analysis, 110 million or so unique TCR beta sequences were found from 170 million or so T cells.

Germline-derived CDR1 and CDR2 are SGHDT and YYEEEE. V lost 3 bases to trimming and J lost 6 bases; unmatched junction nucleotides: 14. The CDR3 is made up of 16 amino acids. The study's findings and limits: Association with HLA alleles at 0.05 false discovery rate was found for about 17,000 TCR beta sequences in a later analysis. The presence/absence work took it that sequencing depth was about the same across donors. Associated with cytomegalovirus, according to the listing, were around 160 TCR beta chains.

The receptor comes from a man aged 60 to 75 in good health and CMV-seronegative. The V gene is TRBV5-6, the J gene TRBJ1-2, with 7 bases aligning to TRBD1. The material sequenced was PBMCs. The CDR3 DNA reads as TGTGCCAGCAGCTCCTCCCGCCAAGGGGGCGCAGATGGCTACACCTTC. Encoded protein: CASSSSRQGGADGYTF.